This T cell receptor beta chain was identified during a study of T cell responses to AZD1222 COVID-19 vaccine. Whole-study findings and limits: Distributed over spike, vaccine-associated CD4 TCRs predominated at 160-218 and 743-854. Donors were largely white British and mainly female; clonal diversity was possibly underestimated. Spike-specific TCR depth and breadth grew after two AZD1222 doses.

The protocol was immunoSEQ multiplex PCR, while the TCRdb copy is restricted to in-frame clones and leaves out a portion. The sample lists some 120,000 clones; 70% to 90% were seen once. Germline V gene lookup returns CDR1 MGHRA and CDR2 YSYEKL. Trimming left V 1 base short and J 12 bases short, with 10 bases between. The CDR3 totals 11 residues. Only a few counts were recorded for this clone. Its antigen is not identified. The sequencing here drew on peripheral blood, taken 28 days after the second AZD1222 dose. The V and J genes are TRBV4-1 and TRBJ2-7; D remains unclear. This sequence was found in an adult who received the AZD1222 COVID-19 vaccine. The CDR3 DNA reads TGCGCCAGCAGCCAAGCAGGAATCGCGTACTTC. It translates to CASSQAGIAYF.